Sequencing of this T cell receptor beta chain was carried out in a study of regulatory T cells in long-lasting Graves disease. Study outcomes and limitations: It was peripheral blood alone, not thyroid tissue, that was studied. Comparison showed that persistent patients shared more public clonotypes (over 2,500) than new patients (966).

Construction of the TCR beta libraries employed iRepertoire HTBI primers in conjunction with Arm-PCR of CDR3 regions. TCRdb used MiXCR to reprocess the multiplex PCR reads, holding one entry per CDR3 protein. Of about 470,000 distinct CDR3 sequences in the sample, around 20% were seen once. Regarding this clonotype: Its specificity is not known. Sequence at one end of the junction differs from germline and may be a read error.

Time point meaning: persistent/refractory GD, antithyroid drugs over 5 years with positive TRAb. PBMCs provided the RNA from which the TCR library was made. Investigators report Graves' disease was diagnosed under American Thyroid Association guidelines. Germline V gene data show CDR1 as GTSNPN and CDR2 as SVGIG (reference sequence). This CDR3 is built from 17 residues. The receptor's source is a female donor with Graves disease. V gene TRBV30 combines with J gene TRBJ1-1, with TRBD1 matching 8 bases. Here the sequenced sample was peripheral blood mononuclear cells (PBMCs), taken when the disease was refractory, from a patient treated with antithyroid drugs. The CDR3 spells CASSEGAGGAPFTEAFF. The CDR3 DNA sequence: TGTGCCTCGAGTGAGGGGGCAGGGGGCGCCCCTTTTACTGAAGCTTTCTTT.